The 23 T cell receptor beta chains listed next were all sequenced from one sample in a study of blood T cells in healthy people across ages. Together with a sample-barcoded 5' primer, a J-beta primer mix was included in a second PCR lasting roughly 6 to 12 cycles. TCRdb re-called the 5' RACE reads through MiXCR, storing one row per CDR3 protein. The sample holds 1.8 million or so distinct CDR3 sequences, around 40% seen once. Sequenced: blood. The receptors derive from a human donor in good health.

This clonotype was counted a single time. The V call is TRBV7-2, the J call TRBJ1-2; a possible D gene is TRBD1 (6 bases). Between the trimmed V and J ends, which lost 1 base and 8 bases, there was a span of 17 bases. The CDR3 is made up of 15 amino acids. Germline loops: CDR1 SGHTA, CDR2 FQGNSA. The CDR3 sequence: CASSLVQQGLRGYTF. In nucleotides, the CDR3 is TGTGCCAGCAGCTTAGTCCAACAGGGTCTGCGGGGCTACACCTTC.

This rearrangement joins TRBV15 to TRBJ2-5, with 10 bases fitting TRBD2. Trimming removed 1 base from V and 1 base from J; junction bases left unmatched: 3. Germline CDR1 and CDR2: LNHNV and YYDKDF (reference sequence). The CDR3 is 16 residues long. In nucleotides, the CDR3 is TGTGCCACCAGCAGAGGGTGGACTAGCGGCCAAGAGACCCAGTACTTC. It yields the protein CATSRGWTSGQETQYF. Complete variable domain (other parts from reference TRBV15 and TRBJ2-5): DAMVIQNPRYQVTQFGKPVTLSCSQTLNHNVMYWYQQKSSQAPKLLFHYYDKDFNNEADTPDNFQSRRPNTSFCFLDIRSPGLGDTAMYLCATSRGWTSGQETQYFGPGTRLLVL.

The rearrangement uses TRBV5-5 and TRBJ1-5, with D possibly matching TRBD1 (6 bases). Looked up from germline, CDR1 is SGHKS and CDR2 is YYEKEE (reference sequence). Trimming removed 2 bases from V and 4 bases from J, with 16 bases in between. This CDR3 has 16 amino acids. The CDR3 DNA follows: TGTGCCAGCAGCTTCAGTACAGGGATAGGGAATCAGCCCCAGCATTTT. Its translation: CASSFSTGIGNQPQHF.

This clonotype showed up just a few times. The J gene is TRBJ2-7, the V gene TRBV20-1; 7 bases align to TRBD2. The V segment lost 6 bases and the J segment 0 bases; nucleotides outside the gene matches: 2. The CDR3 runs to 12 residues. Germline V gene data show CDR1 as DFQATT and CDR2 as SNEGSKA (reference sequence). Here the CDR3 DNA reads TGCAGTGCCTCTAGCGGCTCCTACGAGCAGTACTTC. The encoded protein is CSASSGSYEQYF.

J is TRBJ2-3 and V is TRBV12-3 or TRBV12-4; D is possibly TRBD1 (6 bases). This CDR3 region has 16 residues. V was cut by 0 bases and J by 5 bases, with 15 bases left in between. The CDR3 reads CASSLAGLGGGDTQYF. The CDR3 coding sequence is TGTGCCAGCAGTTTAGCAGGCCTAGGGGGTGGAGATACGCAGTATTTT.

The rearrangement links TRBV14 to TRBJ2-3, with TRBD2 identical over 8 bases. From germline, CDR1 is SGHDN and CDR2 FVKESK. This CDR3 contains 15 residues. V lost 2 bases, J lost 4 bases, and 5 bases stayed unmatched. The CDR3 loop is CASSQRGGPPDTQYF. The CDR3 bases are TGTGCCAGCAGCCAACGGGGGGGCCCCCCAGATACGCAGTATTTT.

J is TRBJ2-7 and V is TRBV9; TRBD2 aligns across 11 bases. The CDR3 sequence is 15 residues long. The germline gives CDR1 SGDLS, CDR2 YYNGEE. Losses at the gene ends were 3 bases for V and 4 bases for J; bases not matched to a gene: 6. The CDR3 sequence is CASSAGSGGGYEQYF. The CDR3 DNA follows: TGTGCCAGCAGCGCAGGTAGCGGGGGGGGTTACGAGCAGTACTTC.

This chain joins TRBV12-3 or TRBV12-4 and TRBJ1-5, with a tentative D call TRBD1 (6 bases). This CDR3 is 15 amino acids long. V lost 3 bases, J lost 6 bases, and 15 bases lay in between. In DNA form, the CDR3 reads TGTGCCAGCAGTTTCCTTAGCAGGGGAGGTCAGCCCCAGCATTTT. Residues: CASSFLSRGGQPQHF.

This clonotype has a handful of counts. The J gene is TRBJ2-6, the V gene TRBV7-9; the D gene is possibly TRBD1 (6 bases). V lost 8 bases and J 4 bases, leaving 9 bases between the germline ends. The CDR3 is 13 amino acids. Germline assignment: CDR1 SEHNR and CDR2 FQNEAQ (reference sequence). The CDR3 loop reads CASQGRGANVLTF. DNA for the CDR3: TGTGCCAGCCAGGGGCGAGGGGCCAACGTCCTGACTTTC.

This clonotype was counted only a few times. This chain joins TRBV13 and TRBJ2-3; possible D gene TRBD1, 8 bases. Trimming cost V 5 bases and J 13 bases, with 22 bases left between them. The CDR3 totals 14 residues. The germline CDR1 and CDR2 sequences are PRHDT and FYEKMQ (reference sequence). The CDR3 reads CASSLGQGLGGEYF. The DNA for the CDR3 is TGTGCCAGCAGCCTTGGACAGGGCTTGGGGGGGGAGTATTTT.

In regard to this clonotype: Sequence at one end of the junction differs from germline and may be a read error. The V gene is TRBV28, the J gene TRBJ2-5, with D possibly being TRBD1 or TRBD2 (5 bases each). Germline lookup yields CDR1 MDHEN and CDR2 SYDVKM. This CDR3 is built from 15 residues. CDR3 sequence: CAGSYGRDLQETQYF. The CDR3 coding sequence is TGTGCCGGCAGTTATGGTAGGGACCTCCAAGAGACCCAGTACTTC.

The CDR3 here is CASSIGGRTNEKLFF. Here the CDR3 DNA reads TGTGCCAGCAGCATAGGAGGCAGGACTAATGAAAAACTGTTTTTT. The chain joins TRBV7-9 to TRBJ1-4; D ambiguous. This CDR3 is built from 15 residues. V lost 5 bases and J 2 bases, leaving 12 bases between the germline ends. Germline assignment: CDR1 SEHNR and CDR2 FQNEAQ (reference sequence). Complete variable domain (other parts from reference TRBV7-9 and TRBJ1-4): DTGVSQNPRHKITKRGQNVTFRCDPISEHNRLYWYRQTLGQGPEFLTYFQNEAQLEKSRLLSDRFSAERPKGSFSTLEIQRTEQGDSAMYLCASSIGGRTNEKLFFGSGTQLSVL.

This clonotype came up a few times. The V and J genes are TRBV5-1 and TRBJ2-5; D may be TRBD1 or TRBD2 (5 bases each). The end of the DNA aligns better with TRBJ2-7, so the J call may be wrong. The germline V gene has CDR1 SGHRS and CDR2 YFSETQ. CDR3 length equals 14 residues. The CDR3 DNA reads TGCGCCAGCAGGTGGTCCGAGGGGCTCCGCGAGCAGTACTTC. Its translation: CASRWSEGLREQYF.

The sample holds many counts of this clonotype. The chain carries TRBV20-1 and TRBJ1-2; tentatively, D is TRBD1 (5 bases). Looked up from germline, CDR1 is DFQATT and CDR2 is SNEGSKA (reference sequence). Trimming left V 4 bases short and J 1 base short, with 13 bases between. The CDR3 spans 14 residues. In DNA, the CDR3 is TGCAGTGCTACCGACAGCTACTTTAACTATGGCTACACCTTC. Protein product: CSATDSYFNYGYTF.

V is TRBV5-1 and J is TRBJ2-7; possible D gene TRBD2, 6 bases. Per the germline V gene, CDR1 is SGHRS and CDR2 is YFSETQ. Deletions cut 4 bases from V and 4 bases from J, with 18 bases between. The CDR3 extends over 15 amino acids. The CDR3 coding sequence is TGCGCCAGCAGCGCGGGACCTCTAGGCACGTACGAGCAGTACTTC. Its protein is CASSAGPLGTYEQYF.

This chain links TRBV6-2 or TRBV6-3 with TRBJ2-7, with 7 nucleotides matching TRBD1. Germline V gene data show CDR1 as MNHEY and CDR2 as SVGEGT. V lost 7 bases, J lost 2 bases, and 8 bases stayed unmatched. There are 14 residues in the CDR3. In DNA form, the CDR3 reads TGTGCCAGCACTAAAACAGGGGCAACCTACGAGCAGTACTTC. Residues: CASTKTGATYEQYF.

The chain couples TRBV11-2 to TRBJ1-2; no clear D gene. CDR1 is SGHAT, CDR2 FQNNGV, per germline. Trimming stripped 0 bases from V and 0 bases from J, with 11 bases between. The CDR3 is 16 residues long. In nucleotides, the CDR3 is TGTGCCAGCAGCTTAGATCCGAGCAGGCCTAACTATGGCTACACCTTC. Its translation: CASSLDPSRPNYGYTF.

The chain employs TRBV4-1 and TRBJ1-1, with D hard to call. Germline V gives CDR1 MGHRA, CDR2 YSYEKL. The CDR3 length is 13 residues. Trimming left V 1 base short and J 4 bases short, with 7 bases between. The CDR3 DNA follows: TGCGCCAGCAGCCAAGGGGCCAGCACTGAAGCTTTCTTT. Translating gives CASSQGASTEAFF.

In this sample, this clonotype turned up a few times. This chain uses TRBV20-1 with TRBJ2-7; no firm D call. Germline values: CDR1 DFQATT, CDR2 SNEGSKA (reference sequence). V dropped 0 bases and J dropped 2 bases, with 11 bases sitting between them. The CDR3 is 14 residues long. The CDR3 coding sequence is TGCAGTGCTAGAGATCTTGTGGAAACCTACGAGCAGTACTTC. Residues: CSARDLVETYEQYF.

The V and J genes are TRBV5-4 and TRBJ1-4; D is perhaps TRBD1 (5 bases). Germline CDR1 SGHNT, CDR2 YYREEE (reference sequence). This CDR3 region has 14 residues. With 4 bases removed from V and 8 bases from J, the gap between germline ends came to 15 bases. The CDR3 sequence is CASSARGMKEKLFF. CDR3 bases: TGTGCCAGCAGCGCGAGGGGAATGAAGGAAAAACTGTTTTTT.

This clonotype was observed a handful of times. The rearrangement links TRBV4-3 to TRBJ2-3; D is undetermined. Germline V gene lookup returns CDR1 LGHNA and CDR2 YSLEER. V was shortened by 1 base and J by 2 bases, with 10 bases between the two germline ends. This CDR3 spans 15 amino acids. The CDR3 sequence is CASSQGGTDTDTQYF. In nucleotides, the CDR3 is TGCGCCAGCAGCCAAGGTGGAACAGACACAGATACGCAGTATTTT.

The chain uses TRBV7-9 and TRBJ1-2; D ambiguous. The CDR3 is 13 residues long. Germline CDR1 and CDR2: SEHNR and FQNEAQ (reference sequence). Trimming left V 1 base short and J 6 bases short, with 9 bases between. The CDR3 sequence is CASSLGQQNGYTF. The DNA for the CDR3 is TGTGCCAGCAGCTTAGGGCAACAGAATGGCTACACCTTC.

The V gene is TRBV7-9, the J gene TRBJ1-2, with D possibly matching TRBD1 (5 bases). The CDR3 is 12 residues long. Trimming removed 7 bases at V and 6 bases at J, with 12 bases between. Germline values: CDR1 SEHNR, CDR2 FQNEAQ (reference sequence). As DNA, the CDR3 is TGTGCCAGCAACTGGGAGGGGAATGGCTACACCTTC. Its protein is CASNWEGNGYTF.